The 22 T cell receptor beta chains listed next were all sequenced from one sample in a study of cytomegalovirus exposure and HLA in healthy donors. Primers for the PCR totalled 60 Vbeta and 13 Jbeta. Data came from immunoSEQ multiplex PCR; TCRdb stores just in-frame clones and leaves some out. This sample yields some 99,000 clones, of which 60% to 75% are seen a single time; less than 1.5% belongs to the top ten. The sequenced sample consisted of PBMCs. The source of these receptors is a female donor in good health and CMV-seronegative.

The rearrangement uses TRBV21-1 and TRBJ1-3. TRBV21-1 is a pseudogene segment. The CDR3 loop spans 17 amino acids. DNA of the CDR3: TGTGCCAGCAGCAAAGTTGAAAGTTCAGGAGGTGGAAACACCATATATTTT. The encoded protein is CASSKVESSGGGNTIYF.

The chain has TRBV19 and TRBJ1-5; 7 bases align to TRBD1. V shed 4 bases, J shed 7 bases, and the junction held 10 bases outside the gene matches. Germline V gene lookup returns CDR1 LNHDA and CDR2 SQIVND (reference sequence). CDR3 length: 15 residues. Here the CDR3 reads CASSTDRAHGQPQHF. Written as DNA, the CDR3 is TGTGCCAGTAGTACCGACAGGGCGCATGGGCAGCCCCAGCATTTT.

The chain employs TRBV7-6 and TRBJ2-3; D is undetermined. The CDR3 is 13 amino acids. V was pared by 5 bases and J by 5 bases, with 11 bases between. Germline V gene lookup returns CDR1 SGHVS and CDR2 FNYEAQ. The DNA of the CDR3 is TGTGCCAGCAGCACGCGTCACGGAGATACGCAGTATTTT. It yields the protein CASSTRHGDTQYF.

V usage is TRBV19 and J usage is TRBJ2-1, with D perhaps matching TRBD2 (6 bases). The germline CDR1 and CDR2 sequences are LNHDA and SQIVND (reference sequence). The CDR3 has 15 amino acids. V gave up 7 bases and J gave up 3 bases, with 16 bases separating them. This CDR3 is CASMGWDGGYNEQFF. CDR3 in DNA: TGTGCCAGTATGGGGTGGGACGGGGGCTACAATGAGCAGTTCTTC.

This clone was recorded a few times. The chain links TRBV7-3 to TRBJ1-1, with TRBD1 matching 7 bases. This CDR3 comprises 16 residues. Germline trimming cut 5 bases from V and 1 base from J; bases unmatched to any gene: 10. Germline assignment: CDR1 SGHTA and CDR2 FQGTGA. DNA for the CDR3: TGTGCCAGCAGCCCCAGAGGGGGCCTGGGGAACACTGAAGCTTTCTTT. It encodes CASSPRGGLGNTEAFF.

The chain recombines TRBV10-3 with TRBJ2-7; TRBD1 matches 8 bases. Germline trimming cut 6 bases from V and 2 bases from J; bases unmatched to any gene: 6. The CDR3 loop spans 14 amino acids. Per the germline V gene, CDR1 is ENHRY and CDR2 is SYGVKD. The CDR3, as DNA: TGTGCCATCAGAACCGGGACAGGAACCTACGAGCAGTACTTC. This sequence encodes CAIRTGTGTYEQYF.

The sample holds one count of this clone. V is TRBV5-8 and J is TRBJ1-6; tentative D call: TRBD1 (5 bases). V was trimmed by 1 base and J by 0 bases, leaving 20 bases between them. Germline values: CDR1 SGHTS, CDR2 YDEGEE. The CDR3 has 20 amino acids. This CDR3 reads CASSLNRGVIKGSYNSPLHF. CDR3 DNA sequence: TGTGCCAGCAGCTTGAATCGGGGGGTGATAAAGGGCTCCTATAATTCACCCCTCCACTTT.

V usage is TRBV6-6 and J usage is TRBJ1-3; TRBD1 aligns across 7 bases. CDR1 and CDR2 (germline): MNHNY, SVGAGI (reference sequence). The CDR3 has 13 amino acids. The V and J ends lost 6 bases and 4 bases, in that order; junction bases with no gene match: 3. CDR3 nucleotide sequence: TGTGCCAGCAGCGGGGGACAGGGAAACACCATATATTTT. Translating it yields CASSGGQGNTIYF.

The chain employs TRBV5-1 and TRBJ2-5, with TRBD1 identical over 7 bases. Germline trimming cut 4 bases from V and 3 bases from J; bases unmatched to any gene: 3. Looked up from germline, CDR1 is SGHRS and CDR2 is YFSETQ. The CDR3 runs to 13 residues. The CDR3 coding sequence is TGCGCCAGCAGCATCCAGGGGGAAGAGACCCAGTACTTC. Its protein is CASSIQGEETQYF.

This clone showed up just a few times. The rearrangement uses TRBV5-1 and TRBJ2-3, with 12 bases aligning to TRBD2. The length of the CDR3 is 16 residues. The V gene's germline CDR1 is SGHRS and CDR2 YFSETQ. V lost 4 bases to trimming and J lost 7 bases; unmatched junction nucleotides: 10. The CDR3 protein is CASSRDPGLAGHTQYF. CDR3 nucleotides: TGCGCCAGCAGCAGGGATCCGGGACTAGCGGGCCATACGCAGTATTTT.

The chain is built from TRBV6-6 and TRBJ2-1; 8 bases fit TRBD1. The germline CDR1 and CDR2 sequences are MNHNY and SVGAGI (reference sequence). This CDR3 comprises 14 residues. The ends lost 6 bases at V and 6 bases at J; junction bases unmatched: 7. This CDR3 is CASRYGTGLNEQFF. The DNA for the CDR3 is TGTGCCAGCAGGTACGGGACAGGACTCAATGAGCAGTTCTTC.

The V gene is TRBV25-1, the J gene TRBJ1-1, with 8 bases identical to TRBD1. This CDR3 is 14 amino acids long. Unmatched junction bases numbered 9, after V lost 4 bases and J lost 8 bases. Germline V gene lookup returns CDR1 MGHDK and CDR2 SYGVNS. Written as DNA, the CDR3 is TGTGCCAGCAGTGCCCGCGGACAGGGCTCAGAAGCTTTCTTT. Amino acids: CASSARGQGSEAFF.

The chain links TRBV7-9 to TRBJ2-1, with unresolved D. Germline CDR1 reads SEHNR; CDR2 reads FQNEAQ (reference sequence). V was clipped by 4 bases and J by 4 bases, with 5 bases between them. The CDR3 totals 12 residues. CDR3 nucleotide sequence: TGTGCCAGCAGCTCCCCTTACAATGAGCAGTTCTTC. Translation gives CASSSPYNEQFF.

This clone was observed a handful of times. The V and J genes are TRBV4-2 and TRBJ2-3; no firm D call. The germline V gene encodes CDR1 LGHNA and CDR2 YNFKEQ. With 1 base removed from V and 6 bases from J, the gap between germline ends came to 8 bases. CDR3 length: 13 amino acids. In DNA form, the CDR3 reads TGTGCCAGCAGCCAAGGCCCCAGGGATACGCAGTATTTT. Translation gives CASSQGPRDTQYF.

The gene calls are TRBV30 and TRBJ2-2, with D possibly TRBD2 on 5 matching bases. The CDR3 extends over 16 amino acids. Germline CDR1 GTSNPN, CDR2 SVGIG (reference sequence). The V end was cut by 0 bases, the J end by 5 bases, with 16 bases between. The CDR3 DNA follows: TGTGCCTGGAGTGTACTAGGGTTTGAATGGACCGGGGAGCTGTTTTTT. Protein: CAWSVLGFEWTGELFF.

This clone was counted a single time. This rearrangement joins TRBV7-9 to TRBJ2-7; the D gene is possibly TRBD2 (6 bases). CDR1 is SEHNR, CDR2 FQNEAQ, per germline (reference sequence). V lost 7 bases, J lost 6 bases, and 19 bases lay in between. This CDR3 contains 14 residues. CDR3: CASMGRWRDGEQYF. DNA for the CDR3: TGTGCCAGCATGGGGAGGTGGAGGGACGGCGAGCAGTACTTC.

This clone was recorded once. The rearrangement uses TRBV5-3 and TRBJ2-1; the match to TRBD2 covers 10 bases. TRBV5-3 is known as an ORF, though its function is uncertain. After removal of 2 bases from V and 5 bases from J, the junction contained 7 bases not matched to a gene. The CDR3 sequence is 16 residues long. DNA of the CDR3: TGTGCCAGAAGCTTAGCGGGAGGGGACCCAGACAATGAGCAGTTCTTC. Protein: CARSLAGGDPDNEQFF.

The rearrangement uses TRBV18 and TRBJ1-5, with 7 bases identical to TRBD1. The CDR3 is made up of 16 amino acids. The V gene's germline CDR1 is KGHSH and CDR2 LQKENI. With 3 bases clipped from V and 7 bases from J, the junction kept 12 bases outside the gene matches. This CDR3 reads CASSPRLTGREQPQHF. As DNA, the CDR3 is TGTGCCAGCTCACCCCGCTTGACAGGGCGTGAACAGCCCCAGCATTTT.

J is TRBJ2-2 and V is TRBV10-1; TRBD2 matches 14 bases. V dropped 9 bases and J dropped 6; count of bases not matched to a gene: 3. CDR1 WNHNN and CDR2 SYGVQD come from the germline V gene (reference sequence). There are 14 residues in the CDR3. The CDR3 sequence: CASSGLAGAGELFF. The CDR3 DNA reads as TGCGCCAGTTCGGGACTAGCGGGAGCCGGGGAGCTGTTTTTT.

The V call is TRBV5-5, the J call TRBJ2-7, with D possibly being TRBD1 (6 bases). Per germline, CDR1 SGHKS and CDR2 YYEKEE (reference sequence). The CDR3 spans 14 residues. The V gene lost 1 base and the J gene lost 5 bases, with 13 bases spanning the gap. The DNA of the CDR3 is TGTGCCAGCAGCTTGAGACAGGCTACCGACGAGCAGTACTTC. The encoded protein is CASSLRQATDEQYF.

The chain uses TRBV29-1 and TRBJ2-7; D might be TRBD1 (6 bases). Germline CDR1 SQVTM, CDR2 ANQGSEA. The germline V and J ends were trimmed by 3 bases and 6 bases, with 18 bases remaining between them. The length of the CDR3 is 14 residues. The DNA of the CDR3 is TGCAGCGTTGATGCACAGGGTGGGGGAAGCGAGCAGTACTTC. It encodes CSVDAQGGGSEQYF.

The gene calls are TRBV7-9 and TRBJ2-1, with TRBD1 matching over 9 bases. The junction had 11 bases not matched to a gene; V was cut back by 8 bases and J by 3 bases. CDR1 and CDR2 (germline): SEHNR, FQNEAQ (reference sequence). This CDR3 spans 16 amino acids. The CDR3 region is CASSKTGTGHYNEQFF. CDR3 bases: TGTGCCAGCTCTAAAACCGGGACAGGGCACTACAATGAGCAGTTCTTC.